This T cell receptor (beta chain) was profiled in a study of PD-L1 blockade in urothelial cancer. Across the study: About nine tenths of the roughly 30 patients comprised males who had bladder-origin urothelial cancer. Prior chemotherapy in patients spanned 0 to 3 regimens. Counts from blood samples showed a median of about 150,000 T cells.

Sequencing used immunoSEQ multiplex PCR; TCRdb keeps in-frame clones, though not all of them. The sample contains roughly 120,000 clones, about 89% of which appear only once. The V gene's germline CDR1 is SGHNT and CDR2 YENEEA. The V gene end was trimmed by 5 bases and the J gene end by 5 bases; junction bases not matched to a gene: 6. CDR3 size: 15 residues. The time point denotes: peripheral blood 6 weeks after treatment start. Each patient gave between 1 and 8 samples, pretreatment and on-treatment. This TCR derives from a man in his sixties with urothelial cancer. V usage is TRBV11-3 and J usage is TRBJ2-2, with 9 bases lining up with TRBD1. Sequencing used PBMCs, obtained around atezolizumab (anti-PD-L1) treatment. The CDR3 bases are TGTGCCAGCAGCCCTAGGACAGGGGAAACCGGGGAGCTGTTTTTT. It specifies CASSPRTGETGELFF.